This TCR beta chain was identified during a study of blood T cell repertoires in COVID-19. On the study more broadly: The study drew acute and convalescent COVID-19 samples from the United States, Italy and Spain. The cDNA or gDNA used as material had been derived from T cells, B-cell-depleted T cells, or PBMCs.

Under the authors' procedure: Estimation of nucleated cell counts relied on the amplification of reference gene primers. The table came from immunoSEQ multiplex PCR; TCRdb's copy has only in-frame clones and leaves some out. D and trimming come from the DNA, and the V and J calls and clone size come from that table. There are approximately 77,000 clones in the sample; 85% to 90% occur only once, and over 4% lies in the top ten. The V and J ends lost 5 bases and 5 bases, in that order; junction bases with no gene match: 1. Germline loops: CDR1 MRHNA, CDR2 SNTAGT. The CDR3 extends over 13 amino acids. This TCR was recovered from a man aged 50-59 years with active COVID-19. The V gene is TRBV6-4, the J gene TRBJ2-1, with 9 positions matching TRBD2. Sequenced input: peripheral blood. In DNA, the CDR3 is TGTGCCAGCAGTTGGACTAGCGACAATGAGCAGTTCTTC. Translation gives CASSWTSDNEQFF.